The 15 T cell receptor beta chains below come from one sample, sequenced in a study of T cells after yellow fever vaccination. TCRdb reanalysed the 5' RACE reads using MiXCR and keeps one entry per CDR3 protein. The sample carries 500,000 to 650,000 distinct CDR3 sequences, more than 9% recorded once. Sequencing used PBMCs, obtained on the day of the yellow fever booster vaccination. The receptors were gathered from a man between 25 and 39 years old who received the YFV17D yellow fever vaccine.

In this sample, this clonotype turned up a few times. V gene TRBV5-1 combines with J gene TRBJ2-1, with TRBD1 matching 9 bases. Germline-derived CDR1 and CDR2 are SGHRS and YFSETQ. Trimming at V came to 3 bases and at J to 3 bases, leaving 13 bases not matched to a gene. The CDR3 is 18 amino acids. The CDR3 sequence is CASSSHVGVGQGYNEQFF. CDR3 coding DNA: TGCGCCAGCAGCTCCCACGTGGGGGTGGGACAGGGCTACAATGAGCAGTTCTTC.

This clonotype has a handful of counts. This chain joins TRBV19 and TRBJ1-2; D not certain. The germline gives CDR1 LNHDA, CDR2 SQIVND (reference sequence). CDR3 length: 14 residues. V shed 3 bases and J shed 6 bases, with 14 bases lying between them. The CDR3 spells CASSISGLPDGYTF. For the CDR3, the DNA is TGTGCCAGTAGTATTTCTGGGCTGCCGGATGGCTACACCTTC.

This chain connects TRBV20-1 to TRBJ2-1, with D tentatively TRBD1 (6 bases). Germline-derived CDR1 and CDR2 are DFQATT and SNEGSKA (reference sequence). This CDR3 region has 15 residues. Deletions cut 1 base from V and 6 bases from J, with 16 bases between. Written as DNA, the CDR3 is TGCAGTGCTAGAGTTTCAGGGGCCGCCGGCAATGAGCAGTTCTTC. This sequence encodes CSARVSGAAGNEQFF.

This sequence joins TRBV28 and TRBJ2-7, with 8 bases fitting TRBD2. The germline V gene has CDR1 MDHEN and CDR2 SYDVKM. This CDR3 comprises 14 residues. The junction had 8 bases not matched to a gene; V was cut back by 5 bases and J by 5 bases. The CDR3 region has the DNA TGTGCCAGCAGTCTCTCAGCGGGAGTACACGAGCAGTACTTC. It codes for CASSLSAGVHEQYF.

This clonotype was counted between two and nine times. The chain joins TRBV14 to TRBJ2-5; unclear D gene. V dropped 5 bases and J dropped 5 bases, with 9 bases sitting between them. Germline V gives CDR1 SGHDN, CDR2 FVKESK. This CDR3 comprises 12 residues. In DNA form, the CDR3 reads TGTGCCAGCAGCTGGGCCGGGGAGACCCAGTACTTC. Translation gives CASSWAGETQYF.

This clonotype appeared many times. V usage is TRBV12-3 or TRBV12-4 and J usage is TRBJ2-7; D might be TRBD2 (6 bases). There are 11 residues in the CDR3. V dropped 10 bases and J dropped 6 bases, with 13 bases sitting between them. As DNA, the CDR3 is TGTGCCACAGCGGGCGCCCTCGAGCAGTACTTC. As protein: CATAGALEQYF.

This clonotype was seen only a few times. This rearrangement joins TRBV7-3 to TRBJ2-4; 7 bases line up with TRBD1. Per germline, CDR1 SGHTA and CDR2 FQGTGA. The CDR3 runs 13 residues. V trimming: 2 bases; J trimming: 7 bases; junction bases outside the gene matches: 2. This CDR3 reads CASSLDRENIQYF. CDR3 DNA: TGTGCCAGCAGCTTAGACAGGGAGAACATTCAGTACTTC.

CDR3 nucleotides: TGTGCCAGCAGCTTAGTCGGGGGAGCGGTACCCCAAGAGACCCAGTACTTC. Its protein product is CASSLVGGAVPQETQYF. The chain combines TRBV7-6 with TRBJ2-5, with TRBD2 as a possible D gene (6 bases). The germline V gene has CDR1 SGHVS and CDR2 FNYEAQ. This CDR3 has 17 amino acids. V lost 1 base, J lost 1 base, and 16 bases lay in between.

The chain couples TRBV7-8 to TRBJ2-7; D unresolved. The CDR3 runs to 14 residues. The V and J ends lost 1 base and 2 bases respectively, with 9 bases between them. In germline, CDR1 is SGHVS, CDR2 FQNEAQ. In nucleotides, the CDR3 is TGTGCCAGCAGCTTAGTAGCCCCCGCCTACGAGCAGTACTTC. Protein sequence: CASSLVAPAYEQYF.

The gene calls are TRBV20-1 and TRBJ2-1; 7 bases match TRBD1. With V trimmed by 3 bases and J by 7 bases, 9 bases remained unmatched. This CDR3 spans 14 amino acids. Germline lookup yields CDR1 DFQATT and CDR2 SNEGSKA (reference sequence). CDR3 nucleotide sequence: TGCAGTGCTAGTCGTCCAGGGGGAAATAATGAGCAGTTCTTC. Translation gives CSASRPGGNNEQFF.

This clonotype was detected only a few times. The rearrangement links TRBV7-2 to TRBJ2-4, with D possibly being TRBD2 (5 bases). The germline CDR1 and CDR2 sequences are SGHTA and FQGNSA. Trimming removed 1 base from V and 6 bases from J, with 13 bases in between. The CDR3 length is 15 residues. The CDR3 is CASSLDRGYINIQYF. The CDR3 coding sequence is TGTGCCAGCAGCTTAGATCGAGGGTATATAAACATTCAGTACTTC.

This clonotype occurred a few times. The rearrangement uses TRBV7-2 and TRBJ1-6; TRBD1 might be the D (5 bases). The CDR3 extends over 13 amino acids. Per the germline V gene, CDR1 is SGHTA and CDR2 is FQGNSA. Trimming stripped 10 bases from V and 7 bases from J, with 14 bases between. The CDR3 is CAISRGTNSPLHF. The CDR3 DNA follows: TGTGCCATCTCGCGGGGGACCAATTCACCCCTCCACTTT.

This chain connects TRBV5-5 to TRBJ2-3, with no clear D. Germline-derived CDR1 and CDR2 are SGHKS and YYEKEE (reference sequence). V shed 4 bases and J shed 3 bases, with 18 bases lying between them. This CDR3 is 16 amino acids long. CDR3 sequence: CASSPLGNTQTDTQYF. For the CDR3, the DNA is TGTGCCAGCAGCCCTCTCGGCAACACGCAGACAGATACGCAGTATTTT.

The chain couples TRBV7-2 to TRBJ2-7; 8 bases are shared with TRBD1. Germline-derived CDR1 and CDR2 are SGHTA and FQGNSA. J lost 3 bases, V lost 6 bases, and 4 bases had no gene match. The CDR3 totals 13 residues. The CDR3 DNA sequence: TGTGCCAGCAGATCAGGGGGCAGCTACGAGCAGTACTTC. The encoded protein is CASRSGGSYEQYF.

This clonotype has only a few counts. The chain combines TRBV5-6 with TRBJ2-7, with 8 positions matching TRBD1. With 3 bases clipped from V and 2 bases from J, the junction kept 4 bases outside the gene matches. Germline V CDR1 and CDR2: SGHDT, YYEEEE. The CDR3 totals 14 residues. Here the CDR3 DNA reads TGTGCCAGCAGCTGGGGACAGGCGACCTACGAGCAGTACTTC. Translation gives CASSWGQATYEQYF.